This TCR beta chain was recorded in a study of T cell responses to AZD1222 COVID-19 vaccine. The germline CDR1 and CDR2 sequences are LNHDA and SQIVND (reference sequence). V lost 9 bases and J 1 base, leaving 13 bases between the germline ends. This CDR3 region has 14 residues. Produced via immunoSEQ multiplex PCR; TCRdb's table is partial and in-frame only. The sample gives some 80,000 clones, about 83% of which show up once; 25% to 30% is in the top ten. This receptor was taken from an adult who received the MenACWY meningococcal vaccine as a control. The V gene is TRBV19, the J gene TRBJ1-5, with D possibly TRBD1 on 6 matching bases. The sample here was peripheral blood, taken 28 days after the second dose of the MenACWY control vaccine. The CDR3 DNA is TGTGCCAGCAGAGGGGGGGTAAGCAATCAGCCCCAGCATTTT. It translates to CASRGGVSNQPQHF.